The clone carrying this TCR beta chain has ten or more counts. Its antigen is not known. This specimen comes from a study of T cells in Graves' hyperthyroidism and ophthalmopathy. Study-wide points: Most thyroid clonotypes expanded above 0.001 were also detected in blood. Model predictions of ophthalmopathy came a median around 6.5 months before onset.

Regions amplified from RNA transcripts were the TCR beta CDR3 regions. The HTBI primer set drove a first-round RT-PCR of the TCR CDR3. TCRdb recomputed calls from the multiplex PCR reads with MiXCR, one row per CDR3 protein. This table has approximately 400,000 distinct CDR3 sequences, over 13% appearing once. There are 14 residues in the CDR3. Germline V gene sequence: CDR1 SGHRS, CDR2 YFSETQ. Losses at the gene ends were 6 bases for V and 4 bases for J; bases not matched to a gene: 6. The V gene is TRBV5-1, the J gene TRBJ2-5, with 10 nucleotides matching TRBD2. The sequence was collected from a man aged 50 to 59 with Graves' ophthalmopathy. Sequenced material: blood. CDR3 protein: CASKFVAGGETQYF. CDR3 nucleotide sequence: TGCGCCAGCAAATTTGTAGCGGGAGGAGAGACCCAGTACTTC.